This TCR beta chain appears in the sequencing data of a study of blood T cell repertoires in COVID-19. Study summary: PBMCs, B-cell-depleted T cells, or T cells provided the cDNA or gDNA that made up the material.

The CDR3 has 18 residues. V was pared by 4 bases and J by 0 bases, with 12 bases of the junction left unmatched. CDR1 is SQVTM and CDR2 is ANQGSEA in the germline V gene. The protocol was immunoSEQ multiplex PCR, while the TCRdb copy is restricted to in-frame clones and leaves out a portion. The table lists roughly 24,000 clones, about 91% of them singletons, with roughly 2% in the top ten. This clonotype originated in a human donor in a cohort sampled during active COVID-19. Material for sequencing was peripheral blood. The rearrangement links TRBV29-1 to TRBJ2-3; the match to TRBD2 covers 11 bases. CDR3 nucleotide sequence: TGCAGCGTTGGGAGAATAGCGGGAGGGCTTTTTAGCACAGATACGCAGTATTTT. Translating gives CSVGRIAGGLFSTDTQYF.